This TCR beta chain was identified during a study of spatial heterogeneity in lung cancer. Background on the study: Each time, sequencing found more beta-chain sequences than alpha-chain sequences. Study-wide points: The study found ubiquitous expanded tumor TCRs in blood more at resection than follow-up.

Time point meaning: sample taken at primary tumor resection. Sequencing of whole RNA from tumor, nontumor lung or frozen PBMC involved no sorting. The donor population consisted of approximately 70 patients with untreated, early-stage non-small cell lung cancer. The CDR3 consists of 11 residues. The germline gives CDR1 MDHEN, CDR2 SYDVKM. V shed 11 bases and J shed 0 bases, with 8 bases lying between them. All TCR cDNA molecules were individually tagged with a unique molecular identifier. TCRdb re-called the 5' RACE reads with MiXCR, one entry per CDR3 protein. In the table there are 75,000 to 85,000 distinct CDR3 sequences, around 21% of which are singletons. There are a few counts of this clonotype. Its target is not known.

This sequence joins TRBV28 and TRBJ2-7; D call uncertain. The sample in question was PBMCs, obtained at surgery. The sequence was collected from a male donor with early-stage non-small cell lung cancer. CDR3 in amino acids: CALGDSYEQYF. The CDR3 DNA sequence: TGTGCCCTTGGAGACTCCTACGAGCAGTACTTC.